The rows below give T cell receptor beta chains drawn from one sample of a study of response to subunit inactivated influenza vaccine. TCRdb called the RT-PCR reads again in MiXCR, with one record for every CDR3 protein. The repertoire holds 630,000 or so distinct CDR3 sequences, with around 16% as singletons. Material: PBMCs from blood, obtained roughly 13 days after vaccination. These receptors all stem from a man aged 50-60 years who received an inactivated influenza vaccine. The conserved cysteine and the conserved F or W are not part of the CDR3 here. The listing skips clone size in some rows; elsewhere it reads once, few, many or a size class.

v_gene | abundance | CDR3aa
TRBV4-2 | few | ASSQEVTQETQY
TRBV12-3/TRBV12-4 | many | ASSARTLETQY
TRBV6-1 | few | ASSELGAIGELF
TRBV12-3/TRBV12-4 | - | ASSKGTQSTDTQY
TRBV6-1 | - | ASNDGGTGGLRETQY
TRBV6-2/TRBV6-3 | - | ASSYTGGGSSNQPQH
TRBV9 | - | ASSWRVDRFLSNEQF
TRBV4-3 | few | ASSQDAARAYEQY
TRBV6-5 | few | ASSYTRSSGRRETQY
TRBV15 | few | ATSRARGLGYEQY
TRBV18 | - | ASSHISTNEKLF
TRBV4-1 | few | ASSQDFGSGANVLT
TRBV28 | - | ASRPSRPGTYEQY
TRBV10-3 | few | AISSEETQY
TRBV28 | few | ASSSIPGLAPYNEQF
TRBV5-6 | - | ASRISWGTQY
TRBV7-2 | - | ASAGLSSYEQY
TRBV6-2/TRBV6-3 | - | ASSYSTWTGNYGYT
TRBV12-3/TRBV12-4 | - | ASSSGTGSTYEQY
TRBV20-1 | few | SARDWGYGTSGANVLT
TRBV30 | - | AWSWRVRHNEQF
TRBV6-6 | - | ATEGDTQY
TRBV27 | few | ASSPRRGIETQY
TRBV19 | once | ASSPLKSGGFTGELF
TRBV4-3 | few | ASSQGPRGTQY
TRBV2 | many | ASRPGQGNEKLF
TRBV12-3/TRBV12-4 | - | ASRIGGTTGEQY
TRBV12-3/TRBV12-4 | - | ASRRGWAGLTDTQY
TRBV5-1 | many | ASRLTEAGELF
TRBV6-2/TRBV6-3 | few | ASSVGQGSWNTQY
TRBV28 | - | ASSLYGLARRNTGELF
TRBV11-2 | many | ASSLDLPSEQF
TRBV6-1 | - | ASSIGSVFTGELF
TRBV6-1 | few | ATIGSGSVETQY
TRBV5-4 | few | ASSADLVTETQY
TRBV12-3/TRBV12-4 | few | ASSFQSEAF
TRBV29-1 | - | SVDGGRNTGELF
TRBV9 | few | ASSVASGVPSGETQY
TRBV29-1 | many | SVDKTGALADTQY
TRBV14 | - | ASSQHRGSGEQF
TRBV29-1 | few | SAKYGRTNTGELF
TRBV20-1 | - | SARVGDRVTYEQY
TRBV7-2 | few | ASSLGRTGANEQF
TRBV12-3/TRBV12-4 | many | ASSPDRGFPYEQY
TRBV7-2 | - | ASRYGGTEAF
TRBV6-2/TRBV6-3 | - | ASRHGGGGANVLT
TRBV7-2 | - | ASSFGDIRETQY